The clone carrying this TCR beta chain was detected a few times. Antigen unknown. The germline CDR1 and CDR2 sequences are LGHDT and YNNKEL (reference sequence). Trimming removed 3 bases from V and 5 bases from J, with 11 bases in between. CDR3 length equals 14 residues. The data derive from a study of response to subunit inactivated influenza vaccine. TCRdb re-called the RT-PCR reads through MiXCR, storing one row per CDR3 protein. The sample lists roughly 710,000 distinct CDR3 sequences; 12% to 15% were seen once. Study conclusions and caveats: That few new T cells are recruited by each seasonal influenza vaccination was the authors' suggestion.

The chain links TRBV3-1 to TRBJ2-1; D not certain. The sequence came from a man aged 45-65 years who received an inactivated influenza vaccine. Here the sequenced sample was PBMCs from blood, taken around 14 days before vaccination. The CDR3 DNA reads TGTGCCAGCAGCCATAAAGCCCAGAACAATGAGCAGTTCTTC. Translation: CASSHKAQNNEQFF.